The 31 T cell receptor beta chains listed next were all sequenced from one sample in a study of vaccination and CD4 T cells after COVID-19. For these receptors, no antigen is known. Oncomine TCR Beta short-read sequencing was applied to DNA from cultured CD4+ T cells. TCRdb ran MiXCR on the PCR reads and lists one entry per CDR3 protein. The sample yields roughly 5,400 distinct CDR3 sequences, 50% to 75% seen once. Treatment denoted: roughly 10-day PBMC culture with coronavirus spike peptide pools or control peptides (ViraFEST assay). CD4+ T lymphocytes from the unexposed donor were collected before the COVID-19 pandemic (2011-2018). The sample taken for sequencing was CD4+ T cells from blood, cultured in vitro. The receptor set was obtained from a human donor in good health.

V is TRBV2 and J is TRBJ2-5; TRBD2 matches 7 bases. Germline V gene lookup returns CDR1 SNHLY and CDR2 FYNNEI. V lost 1 base to trimming and J lost 1 base; unmatched junction nucleotides: 6. The CDR3 spans 16 residues. The CDR3 nucleotides are TGTGCCAGCAGTGAAGTCCTAGCGGCCTTCCAAGAGACCCAGTACTTC. Protein product: CASSEVLAAFQETQYF.

This sequence joins TRBV6-1 and TRBJ1-1, with unresolved D. Germline assignment: CDR1 MNHNS and CDR2 SASEGT. Trimming took 3 bases from V and 2 from J, leaving 13 bases between them. The CDR3 runs 15 residues. The CDR3, as DNA: TGTGCCAGCAGTGATAGGCGCAGGTTTAACACTGAAGCTTTCTTT. It yields the protein CASSDRRRFNTEAFF.

The genes are TRBV11-2 and TRBJ2-5; D gene unclear. This CDR3 region has 14 residues. Trimming took 5 bases from V and 2 from J, leaving 12 bases between them. Germline V gives CDR1 SGHAT, CDR2 FQNNGV. For the CDR3, the DNA is TGTGCCAGCAGCGGAGTGAACCTTCAAGAGACCCAGTACTTC. Its protein is CASSGVNLQETQYF.

The chain combines TRBV28 with TRBJ1-1, with no clear D. V lost 3 bases and J lost 0, with 5 bases in between. The CDR3 is 13 residues long. CDR1 is MDHEN, CDR2 SYDVKM, per germline. CDR3 sequence reads: CASSFRVNTEAFF. In DNA form, the CDR3 reads TGTGCCAGCAGTTTTCGGGTGAACACTGAAGCTTTCTTT.

The chain carries TRBV7-2 and TRBJ1-6; the match to TRBD1 covers 8 bases. The CDR3 has 15 amino acids. Losses at the gene ends were 0 bases for V and 7 bases for J; bases not matched to a gene: 2. In germline, CDR1 is SGHTA, CDR2 FQGNSA. The CDR3 DNA sequence: TGTGCCAGCAGCTTAGCCGGACAGGGCAATTCACCCCTCCACTTT. Translating gives CASSLAGQGNSPLHF.

The J gene is TRBJ2-7, the V gene TRBV2; D not resolved. This CDR3 is built from 14 residues. Between the trimmed V and J ends, which lost 2 bases and 6 bases, there was a span of 14 bases. Per germline, CDR1 SNHLY and CDR2 FYNNEI. The CDR3 nucleotides are TGTGCCAGCAGTGAAATGGGGAAATTAAGCGAGCAGTACTTC. Its protein is CASSEMGKLSEQYF. Variable domain in full (rest from reference TRBV2 and TRBJ2-7): EPEVTQTPSHQVTQMGQEVILRCVPISNHLYFYWYRQILGQKVEFLVSFYNNEISEKSEIFDDQFSVERPDGSNFTLKIRSTKLEDSAMYFCASSEMGKLSEQYFGPGTRLTVT.

This clonotype occurred a few times. The chain links TRBV12-3 or TRBV12-4 to TRBJ1-5; TRBD1 might be the D (6 bases). V lost 1 base, J lost 4 bases, and 11 bases lay in between. The CDR3 contains 15 residues. The CDR3 DNA follows: TGTGCCAGCAGTTTAGGGGGGCGCAAGAATCAGCCCCAGCATTTT. It yields the protein CASSLGGRKNQPQHF.

The chain couples TRBV7-8 to TRBJ2-5, with TRBD2 as a possible D gene (5 bases). V was trimmed by 3 bases and J by 5 bases, leaving 22 bases between them. Germline V gene sequence: CDR1 SGHVS, CDR2 FQNEAQ. The CDR3 runs to 17 residues. Here the CDR3 DNA reads TGTGCCAGCAGCTTGGGGAAGGGAGCTAAGAAGTTGGAGACCCAGTACTTC. Encoded protein: CASSLGKGAKKLETQYF. The entire variable domain, with the rest obtained from reference TRBV7-8 and TRBJ2-5, is as follows: GAGVSQSPRYKVAKRGQDVALRCDPISGHVSLFWYQQALGQGPEFLTYFQNEAQLDKSGLPSDRFFAERPEGSVSTLKIQRTQQEDSAVYLCASSLGKGAKKLETQYFGPGTRLLVL.

The V and J genes are TRBV6-5 and TRBJ1-2, with a possible D match to TRBD1 (5 bases). Trimming removed 3 bases from V and 5 bases from J, with 28 bases in between. Per the germline V gene, CDR1 is MNHEY and CDR2 is SVGAGI. The CDR3 runs 19 residues. The CDR3 bases are TGTGCCAGCAGTTATCGGCCCGACTGGGACCGGGGCGGCTATTATGGCTACACCTTC. As protein: CASSYRPDWDRGGYYGYTF.

V and J are TRBV7-8 and TRBJ1-1; 9 nucleotides align to TRBD1. Germline loops: CDR1 SGHVS, CDR2 FQNEAQ. The CDR3 extends over 15 amino acids. After removal of 2 bases from V and 4 bases from J, the junction contained 5 bases not matched to a gene. The CDR3 DNA sequence: TGTGCCAGCAGCTTACCCGAGACAGGGGGCACTGAAGCTTTCTTT. Its protein is CASSLPETGGTEAFF.

This clonotype was seen a few times. The chain links TRBV7-2 to TRBJ2-7; D ambiguous. Trimming left V 4 bases short and J 2 bases short, with 12 bases between. The V gene's germline CDR1 is SGHTA and CDR2 FQGNSA. The CDR3 has 14 amino acids. The CDR3 loop reads CASSSATGAYEQYF. The CDR3 DNA is TGTGCCAGCAGCTCAGCGACGGGTGCCTACGAGCAGTACTTC.

The gene calls are TRBV15 and TRBJ1-6; D remains unclear. Germline CDR1 reads LNHNV; CDR2 reads YYDKDF (reference sequence). CDR3 length equals 15 residues. Trimming cost V 1 base and J 8 bases, with 12 bases left between them. The DNA for the CDR3 is TGTGCCACCAGCAGAGTAATAGCTGAGGATTCACCCCTCCACTTT. Residues: CATSRVIAEDSPLHF.

The chain uses TRBV2 and TRBJ1-5, with 7 bases identical to TRBD1. The J segment lost 0 bases and the V segment lost 3 bases, leaving 2 bases of the junction unmatched. CDR3 size: 15 residues. CDR1 SNHLY and CDR2 FYNNEI come from the germline V gene. CDR3 protein: CASSETGYSNQPQHF. DNA of the CDR3: TGTGCCAGCAGTGAGACAGGGTATAGCAATCAGCCCCAGCATTTT.

V usage is TRBV11-2 and J usage is TRBJ2-3; no reliable D call. Trimming stripped 1 base from V and 3 bases from J, with 2 bases between. This CDR3 is built from 12 residues. The germline V gene has CDR1 SGHAT and CDR2 FQNNGV. CDR3 sequence reads: CASSLATDTQYF. The CDR3, as DNA: TGTGCCAGCAGCTTAGCAACAGATACGCAGTATTTT.

This clonotype was recorded a few times. The chain links TRBV6-1 to TRBJ2-3; D is undetermined. The V end was cut by 7 bases, the J end by 1 base, with 6 bases between. The germline V gene encodes CDR1 MNHNS and CDR2 SASEGT. The CDR3 totals 12 residues. For the CDR3, the DNA is TGTGCCAGCAAGTTCTGCACAGATACGCAGTATTTT. Translated: CASKFCTDTQYF.

J is TRBJ2-3 and V is TRBV2, with 7 positions matching TRBD1. Per germline, CDR1 SNHLY and CDR2 FYNNEI. Trimming took 5 bases from V and 0 from J; bases not matched to a gene: 5. There are 15 residues in the CDR3. CDR3 in amino acids: CASSPDRASTDTQYF. The DNA of the CDR3 is TGTGCCAGCAGTCCAGACAGGGCTAGCACAGATACGCAGTATTTT.

V is TRBV12-3 or TRBV12-4 and J is TRBJ1-1, with D uncertain. V was shortened by 6 bases and J by 6 bases, with 17 bases between the two germline ends. The CDR3 sequence is 14 residues long. The CDR3 coding sequence is TGTGCCAGCAGCCCGACCCCCACAAGCGCTGAAGCTTTCTTT. Translating gives CASSPTPTSAEAFF.

This clonotype was recorded once. The chain has TRBV28 and TRBJ1-4; TRBD1 is a possible D gene (5 bases). V shed 6 bases and J shed 7 bases, with 18 bases lying between them. The germline V gene encodes CDR1 MDHEN and CDR2 SYDVKM. The CDR3 has 15 amino acids. The CDR3 coding sequence is TGTGCCAGCAGAACGAACAGACCCGGGGGTGAAAAACTGTTTTTT. This encodes CASRTNRPGGEKLFF.

This sequence joins TRBV28 and TRBJ2-2; TRBD2 matches 10 bases. After removal of 7 bases from V and 2 bases from J, the junction contained 10 bases not matched to a gene. This CDR3 contains 17 residues. Germline V gene data show CDR1 as MDHEN and CDR2 as SYDVKM. Here the CDR3 DNA reads TGTGCCAGCACCCCCCCAGCGGGAGGGCCCAACACCGGGGAGCTGTTTTTT. Translation gives CASTPPAGGPNTGELFF.

J is TRBJ2-1 and V is TRBV20-1; TRBD2 matches 7 bases. The CDR3 is 15 residues long. V shed 4 bases and J 2 bases; nucleotides not matched to a gene: 8. Germline CDR1 is DFQATT and CDR2 is SNEGSKA (reference sequence). Written as DNA, the CDR3 is TGCAGTGCTAACCACCGGGACTACCCCTACAATGAGCAGTTCTTC. This encodes CSANHRDYPYNEQFF.

The chain combines TRBV20-1 with TRBJ1-5; D ambiguous. Germline V gene data show CDR1 as DFQATT and CDR2 as SNEGSKA (reference sequence). The CDR3 is 12 residues long. The ends were cut back, 0 bases at V and 7 bases at J, with 7 bases in the middle. In DNA, the CDR3 is TGCAGTGCTAGAGAGGCCAGCCAGCCCCAGCATTTT. Protein sequence: CSAREASQPQHF.

V and J are TRBV6-2 or TRBV6-3 and TRBJ2-3; D call uncertain. Trimming cost V 2 bases and J 5 bases, with 8 bases left between them. The CDR3 totals 13 residues. CDR1 and CDR2 (germline): MNHEY, SVGEGT. CDR3 in amino acids: CASSYAPGDTQYF. Here the CDR3 DNA reads TGTGCCAGCAGTTACGCCCCAGGAGATACGCAGTATTTT.

This chain connects TRBV6-5 to TRBJ1-6; possible D gene TRBD1, 6 bases. V was cut by 2 bases and J by 10 bases, with 15 bases left in between. The CDR3 runs 15 residues. Germline V gene data show CDR1 as MNHEY and CDR2 as SVGAGI. The CDR3 DNA is TGTGCCAGCAGTTACGGGTGGGGAGGGGGGTCACCCCTCCACTTT. Translation: CASSYGWGGGSPLHF.

The sample holds one count of this clonotype. The chain is built from TRBV7-8 and TRBJ1-2; the D gene is possibly TRBD1 (6 bases). Per the germline V gene, CDR1 is SGHVS and CDR2 is FQNEAQ. Trimming took off 5 bases at V and 4 bases at J, with 20 bases between the two ends. The length of the CDR3 is 16 residues. The CDR3 loop is CASSPYGGQRIYGYTF. The CDR3 region has the DNA TGTGCCAGCAGCCCGTACGGAGGACAGAGGATCTATGGCTACACCTTC.

A few counts support this clonotype. The V gene is TRBV20-1, the J gene TRBJ1-1, with a weak D call TRBD1 (6 bases). This CDR3 comprises 12 residues. CDR1 and CDR2 from the germline V gene are DFQATT and SNEGSKA (reference sequence). Trimming took off 3 bases at V and 6 bases at J, with 11 bases between the two ends. For the CDR3, the DNA is TGCAGTGCTAGGACAGGACGCGCTGAAGCTTTCTTT. This codes for CSARTGRAEAFF.

This clonotype was detected a few times. The chain couples TRBV12-3 or TRBV12-4 to TRBJ1-5; 8 bases agree with TRBD1. This CDR3 is built from 14 residues. The V gene end was trimmed by 7 bases and the J gene end by 2 bases; junction bases not matched to a gene: 4. CDR3 coding DNA: TGTGCCAGCACACTGACAGGGGGCAATCAGCCCCAGCATTTT. Its translation is CASTLTGGNQPQHF.

The chain recombines TRBV6-1 with TRBJ2-5, with D possibly being TRBD2 (6 bases). The CDR3 runs to 14 residues. V lost 3 bases and J lost 5, with 13 bases in between. From germline, CDR1 is MNHNS and CDR2 SASEGT. CDR3 residues: CASSDTGEVETQYF. For the CDR3, the DNA is TGTGCCAGCAGTGATACGGGAGAGGTGGAGACCCAGTACTTC.

CDR3 bases: TGTGCCTGGAGTGTACGTTCTGAGAATGGCTACACCTTC. Its translation is CAWSVRSENGYTF. V usage is TRBV30 and J usage is TRBJ1-2; D unclear. Germline CDR1 reads GTSNPN; CDR2 reads SVGIG (reference sequence). V lost 0 bases and J lost 6, with 11 bases in between. This CDR3 is 13 amino acids long.

The chain recombines TRBV19 with TRBJ1-1; TRBD1 matches 7 bases. The CDR3 has 12 residues. Trimming cost V 5 bases and J 7 bases; bases outside gene matches: 4. Germline V gene sequence: CDR1 LNHDA, CDR2 SQIVND (reference sequence). The CDR3: CASSLDRDEAFF. CDR3 DNA sequence: TGTGCCAGTAGTCTCGACAGGGATGAAGCTTTCTTT.

The chain has TRBV18 and TRBJ1-5, with a possible D match to TRBD1 (5 bases). This CDR3 contains 14 residues. Germline loops: CDR1 KGHSH, CDR2 LQKENI. Trimming left V 3 bases short and J 7 bases short, with 13 bases between. CDR3 nucleotides: TGTGCCAGCTCACCCGACAGCCCGGGACAGCCCCAGCATTTT. Amino acids: CASSPDSPGQPQHF.

The table lists this clonotype with a few counts. CDR3 sequence: CASRGDRGVGYTF. CDR3 nucleotides: TGTGCCAGCAGAGGGGACAGGGGAGTAGGCTACACCTTC. The chain joins TRBV7-2 to TRBJ1-2, with 10 bases that match TRBD1. V lost 6 bases to trimming and J lost 8 bases; unmatched junction nucleotides: 6. This CDR3 is 13 amino acids long. Looked up from germline, CDR1 is SGHTA and CDR2 is FQGNSA.